These 17 T cell receptor beta chains were all obtained from the same sample, sequenced in a study of Tregs in tolerant kidney transplant recipients. These receptors have no identified antigens. Measured with immunoSEQ multiplex PCR; TCRdb has only the in-frame clones, and not every one. The data contain tens of thousands of clones, roughly 95% of them seen just once; the ten biggest clones take up approximately 0.39%. Specimen: Tregs from blood cultured with allogeneic cells. Receptors originate from a human donor in good health.

This clone was seen once. This chain joins TRBV27 and TRBJ1-6, with D tentatively TRBD1 (5 bases). The CDR3 has 17 amino acids. V lost 6 bases and J 0 bases, leaving 15 bases between the germline ends. The germline gives CDR1 MNHEY, CDR2 SMNVEV (reference sequence). The CDR3 region is CASRKPGRSSYNSPLHF. CDR3 nucleotides: TGTGCCAGCAGAAAACCAGGGAGAAGCTCCTATAATTCACCCCTCCACTTT.

The genes are TRBV4-2 and TRBJ1-2; D remains unclear. From germline, CDR1 is LGHNA and CDR2 YNFKEQ. The CDR3 length is 14 residues. V was pared by 0 bases and J by 8 bases, with 13 bases between. CDR3 sequence (DNA): TGTGCCAGCAGCCAAGAGGTTCGGGCGGCGGGCTACACCTTC. Its translation is CASSQEVRAAGYTF.

The chain recombines TRBV6-1 with TRBJ1-5; unclear D gene. The germline V gene encodes CDR1 MNHNS and CDR2 SASEGT. This CDR3 comprises 14 residues. Between the trimmed V and J ends, which lost 2 bases and 12 bases, there was a span of 17 bases. The DNA for the CDR3 is TGTGCCAGCAGTGAAATGGCGCTCGTGGTGGGCCAGCATTTT. Translating gives CASSEMALVVGQHF.

The chain couples TRBV21-1 to TRBJ1-5. TRBV21-1 corresponds to a pseudogene. The CDR3 length is 13 residues. The CDR3 DNA reads as TGTGCCAGCAGCAAAGACGTATCTAAGCCCCAGCATTTT. This codes for CASSKDVSKPQHF.

The chain combines TRBV5-6 with TRBJ1-3; D ambiguous. Trimming left V 3 bases short and J 0 bases short, with 13 bases between. Germline V gives CDR1 SGHDT, CDR2 YYEEEE. The length of the CDR3 is 16 residues. CDR3 amino acids: CASSSLGRVSGNTIYF. The CDR3 nucleotides are TGTGCCAGCAGCTCTCTCGGGAGGGTCTCTGGAAACACCATATATTTT.

V gene TRBV5-8 combines with J gene TRBJ1-2; maybe TRBD1 (5 bases). Germline-derived CDR1 and CDR2 are SGHTS and YDEGEE. The CDR3 is made up of 13 amino acids. The germline V and J ends were trimmed by 4 bases and 7 bases, with 14 bases remaining between them. The CDR3 reads CASSIQATGGYTF. The DNA of the CDR3 is TGTGCCAGCAGCATACAGGCCACCGGTGGCTACACCTTC.

V gene TRBV7-9 combines with J gene TRBJ2-2; no firm D call. The length of the CDR3 is 13 residues. Germline CDR1 reads SEHNR; CDR2 reads FQNEAQ (reference sequence). Trimming stripped 5 bases from V and 5 bases from J, with 9 bases between. CDR3 in amino acids: CASSRLGTGELFF. In nucleotides, the CDR3 is TGTGCCAGCAGCCGTTTGGGGACCGGGGAGCTGTTTTTT.

V is TRBV5-8 and J is TRBJ1-2; D remains unclear. V lost 2 bases and J 7 bases, leaving 15 bases between the germline ends. The germline CDR1 and CDR2 sequences are SGHTS and YDEGEE. This CDR3 is built from 14 residues. The CDR3 here is CASSFGSSVFGYTF. DNA of the CDR3: TGTGCCAGCAGCTTTGGGAGTTCGGTATTTGGCTACACCTTC.

The rearrangement uses TRBV7-9 and TRBJ1-1; tentatively, D is TRBD1 (5 bases). Germline lookup yields CDR1 SEHNR and CDR2 FQNEAQ (reference sequence). V lost 3 bases, J lost 1 base, and 9 bases lay in between. The CDR3 has 14 amino acids. In nucleotides, the CDR3 is TGTGCCAGCAGCTTCAGCAGGGCGAACACTGAAGCTTTCTTT. It specifies CASSFSRANTEAFF.

The genes are TRBV5-6 and TRBJ2-2; D uncertain. Germline V lookup: CDR1 SGHDT, CDR2 YYEEEE. V was cut by 0 bases and J by 1 base, with 1 base left in between. This CDR3 contains 13 residues. The CDR3 reads CASSLGNTGELFF. DNA for the CDR3: TGTGCCAGCAGCTTGGGGAACACCGGGGAGCTGTTTTTT. Based on the CDR3 plus reference TRBV5-6 and TRBJ2-2, the full variable domain is DAGVTQSPTHLIKTRGQQVTLRCSPKSGHDTVSWYQQALGQGPQFIFQYYEEEERQRGNFPDRFSGHQFPNYSSELNVNALLLGDSALYLCASSLGNTGELFFGEGSRLTVL.

This clone was found once. This chain connects TRBV7-8 to TRBJ2-1; 10 positions match TRBD2. CDR1 is SGHVS, CDR2 FQNEAQ, per germline. J gave up 10 bases and V 2 bases, and 8 bases lay outside the gene matches. The CDR3 sequence is 15 residues long. CDR3 DNA: TGTGCCAGCAGCTTAATGAGCGGGGGGGCCGGCGAGCAGTTCTTC. As protein: CASSLMSGGAGEQFF.

The CDR3 protein is CASCKQSTNTEAFF. Here the CDR3 DNA reads TGTGCCAGCTGTAAACAGAGTACGAACACTGAAGCTTTCTTT. The chain links TRBV18 to TRBJ1-1; D call uncertain. V was clipped by 7 bases and J by 1 base, with 13 bases between them. This CDR3 has 14 amino acids. Per germline, CDR1 KGHSH and CDR2 LQKENI. The full variable domain, completed using reference TRBV18 and TRBJ1-1, is NAGVMQNPRHLVRRRGQEARLRCSPMKGHSHVYWYRQLPEEGLKFMVYLQKENIIDESGMPKERFSAEFPKEGPSILRIQQVVRGDSAAYFCASCKQSTNTEAFFGQGTRLTVV.

V usage is TRBV7-2 and J usage is TRBJ2-3; no definite D call. Trimming cost V 1 base and J 1 base, with 3 bases left between them. CDR1 and CDR2 from the germline V gene are SGHTA and FQGNSA. The CDR3 runs to 13 residues. CDR3 sequence reads: CASSLGGTDTQYF. The CDR3 region has the DNA TGTGCCAGCAGCTTAGGGGGCACAGATACGCAGTATTTT.

This rearrangement joins TRBV2 to TRBJ1-2; a possible D gene is TRBD1 (5 bases). CDR3 size: 15 residues. Trimming removed 4 bases from V and 14 bases from J, with 26 bases in between. Germline V gene data show CDR1 as SNHLY and CDR2 as FYNNEI. CDR3 nucleotides: TGTGCCAGCAGTGGGGGGTGGGGCTCTCAATATGGCTGGACCTTC. The encoded protein is CASSGGWGSQYGWTF.

The rearrangement uses TRBV7-8 and TRBJ1-1, with TRBD1 identical over 7 bases. Per germline, CDR1 SGHVS and CDR2 FQNEAQ. The V segment lost 5 bases and the J segment 5 bases; nucleotides outside the gene matches: 8. The CDR3 sequence is 14 residues long. The CDR3: CASSPQGQGTEAFF. As DNA, the CDR3 is TGTGCCAGCAGCCCACAGGGGCAGGGGACTGAAGCTTTCTTT.

This rearrangement joins TRBV6-5 to TRBJ2-7; D is perhaps TRBD1 (6 bases). CDR1 and CDR2 from the germline V gene are MNHEY and SVGAGI. V dropped 0 bases and J dropped 0 bases, with 9 bases sitting between them. The CDR3 spans 15 residues. The CDR3 DNA sequence: TGTGCCAGCAGTTACTCCAGGGGAAACTCCTACGAGCAGTACTTC. Translated, it gives CASSYSRGNSYEQYF.

This rearrangement joins TRBV10-2 to TRBJ2-1, with TRBD2 matching over 8 bases. Germline CDR1 and CDR2: WSHSY and SAAADI. The CDR3 runs 15 residues. V trimming: 11 bases; J trimming: 0 bases; junction bases outside the gene matches: 9. The CDR3 loop reads CAARGSGGSYNEQFF. DNA of the CDR3: TGCGCCGCACGAGGCAGCGGGGGCTCCTACAATGAGCAGTTCTTC.